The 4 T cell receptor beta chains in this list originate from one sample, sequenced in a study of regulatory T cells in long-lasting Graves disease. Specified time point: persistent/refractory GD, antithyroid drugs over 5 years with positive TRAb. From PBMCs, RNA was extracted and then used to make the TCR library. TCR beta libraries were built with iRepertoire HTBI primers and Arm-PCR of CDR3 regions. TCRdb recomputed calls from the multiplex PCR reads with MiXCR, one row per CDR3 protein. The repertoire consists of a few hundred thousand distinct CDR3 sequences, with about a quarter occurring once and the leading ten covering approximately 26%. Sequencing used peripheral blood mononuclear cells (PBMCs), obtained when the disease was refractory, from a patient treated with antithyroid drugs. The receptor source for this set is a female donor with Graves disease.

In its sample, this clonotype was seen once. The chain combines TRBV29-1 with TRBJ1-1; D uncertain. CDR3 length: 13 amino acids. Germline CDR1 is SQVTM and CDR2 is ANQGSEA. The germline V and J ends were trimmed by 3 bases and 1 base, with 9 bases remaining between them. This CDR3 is CSVERRQNTEAFF. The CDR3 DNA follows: TGCAGCGTTGAGAGGAGACAGAACACTGAAGCTTTCTTT.

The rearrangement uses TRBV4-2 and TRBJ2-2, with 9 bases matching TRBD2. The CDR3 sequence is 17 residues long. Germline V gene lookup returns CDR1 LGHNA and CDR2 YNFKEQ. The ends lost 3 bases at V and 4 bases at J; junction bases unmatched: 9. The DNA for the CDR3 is TGTGCCAGCAGCCAGGCTAGTGGCGGGAGGGCCACCGGGGAGCTGTTTTTT. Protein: CASSQASGGRATGELFF.

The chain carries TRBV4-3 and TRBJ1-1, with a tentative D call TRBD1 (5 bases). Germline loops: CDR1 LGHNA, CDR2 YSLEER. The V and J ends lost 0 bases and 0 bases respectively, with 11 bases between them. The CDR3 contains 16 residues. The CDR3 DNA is TGCGCCAGCAGCCAAGATACGGGGCCGATGAACACTGAAGCTTTCTTT. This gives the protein CASSQDTGPMNTEAFF.

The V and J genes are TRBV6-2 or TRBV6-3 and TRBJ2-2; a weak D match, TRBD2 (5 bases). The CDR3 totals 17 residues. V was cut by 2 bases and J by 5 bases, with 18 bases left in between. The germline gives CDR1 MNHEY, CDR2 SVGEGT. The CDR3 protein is CASSYRRDLTRTGELFF. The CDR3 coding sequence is TGTGCCAGCAGTTACCGTCGGGATCTTACACGGACCGGGGAGCTGTTTTTT.